One sample yielded the 2 T cell receptor beta chains listed below, sequenced in a study of T-cell memory formation after mild COVID-19. TCRdb recomputed calls from the 5' RACE reads with MiXCR, one row per CDR3 protein. The sample lists about 300,000 distinct CDR3 sequences, less than 20% occurring once. Material for sequencing was PBMCs or a T cell subset sorted from them (not recorded which). The receptor source for this set is a man aged 18-30 years who had mild COVID-19 (a few samples of this study predate the infection). Cell type and time point are not known.

This clonotype was seen ten or more times. The V call is TRBV7-6, the J call TRBJ2-1; TRBD2 might be the D (5 bases). Trimming stripped 4 bases from V and 9 bases from J, with 10 bases between. The CDR3 length is 12 residues. The germline V gene encodes CDR1 SGHVS and CDR2 FNYEAQ. The CDR3, as DNA: TGTGCCAGCAGCTCAAATAGCGTTGAGCAGTTCTTC. Protein: CASSSNSVEQFF.

The chain carries TRBV20-1 and TRBJ2-1; D not resolved. Germline V gives CDR1 DFQATT, CDR2 SNEGSKA (reference sequence). The CDR3 spans 13 residues. Trimming pared 3 bases from V and 2 bases from J, leaving 8 bases between. The CDR3 region has the DNA TGCAGTGCTAGCTATCAAGCCTACAATGAGCAGTTCTTC. Translation gives CSASYQAYNEQFF.